The 5 T cell receptor beta chains given below trace back to one sample, sequenced in a study of blood T cells in healthy people across ages. A J-beta primer mix and a sample-barcoded 5' primer were used in a second PCR of about 6 to 12 cycles. MiXCR, applied by TCRdb to the 5' RACE reads, yields one record per CDR3 protein. The sample has about 1.5 million distinct CDR3 sequences, 42% seen once. The sequenced sample consisted of blood. Receptors were obtained from a woman aged 18-29 years in good health.

This clonotype is a singleton in its sample. J is TRBJ2-7 and V is TRBV11-3; no clear D gene. Germline CDR1 reads SGHNT; CDR2 reads YENEEA. V was clipped by 3 bases and J by 7 bases, with 10 bases between them. The CDR3 extends over 12 amino acids. The CDR3 sequence: CASSFSVNEQYF. CDR3 in DNA: TGTGCCAGCAGCTTCTCCGTTAATGAGCAGTACTTC.

Only one count was recorded for this clonotype. The conserved final phenylalanine or tryptophan is absent from the CDR3, which likely points to a read error. The V and J genes are TRBV4-3 and TRBJ2-3; 7 nucleotides line up with TRBD2. Germline assignment: CDR1 LGHNA and CDR2 YSLEER. This CDR3 contains 16 residues. The V segment lost 1 base and the J segment 1 base; nucleotides outside the gene matches: 5. The chain's CDR3 is CASSQGLAVRTDTQYY. In DNA, the CDR3 is TGCGCCAGCAGCCAAGGACTAGCAGTCCGCACAGATACGCAGTATTAT.

This clonotype was counted between two and nine times. This chain joins TRBV9 and TRBJ2-3, with D perhaps TRBD2 (6 bases). Trimming took off 0 bases at V and 6 bases at J, with 11 bases between the two ends. Germline loops: CDR1 SGDLS, CDR2 YYNGEE. The CDR3 is 14 residues long. This CDR3 reads CASSVAGARDTQYF. CDR3 bases: TGTGCCAGCAGCGTAGCGGGAGCACGGGATACGCAGTATTTT.

The chain couples TRBV5-1 to TRBJ2-6, with no clear D. CDR1 and CDR2 from the germline V gene are SGHRS and YFSETQ. Between the trimmed V and J ends, which lost 0 bases and 3 bases, there was a span of 7 bases. This CDR3 comprises 15 residues. Here the CDR3 reads CASSLVVIGANVLTF. The CDR3 DNA reads TGCGCCAGCAGCTTGGTGGTAATTGGGGCCAACGTCCTGACTTTC.

The chain joins TRBV20-1 to TRBJ2-1, with TRBD2 identical over 10 bases. The V gene's germline CDR1 is DFQATT and CDR2 SNEGSKA (reference sequence). The V and J ends lost 1 base and 1 base, in that order; junction bases with no gene match: 4. This CDR3 region has 16 residues. For the CDR3, the DNA is TGCAGTGCTAGAGCTAATAGCGGGGGGTCCTACAATGAGCAGTTCTTC. Protein: CSARANSGGSYNEQFF.